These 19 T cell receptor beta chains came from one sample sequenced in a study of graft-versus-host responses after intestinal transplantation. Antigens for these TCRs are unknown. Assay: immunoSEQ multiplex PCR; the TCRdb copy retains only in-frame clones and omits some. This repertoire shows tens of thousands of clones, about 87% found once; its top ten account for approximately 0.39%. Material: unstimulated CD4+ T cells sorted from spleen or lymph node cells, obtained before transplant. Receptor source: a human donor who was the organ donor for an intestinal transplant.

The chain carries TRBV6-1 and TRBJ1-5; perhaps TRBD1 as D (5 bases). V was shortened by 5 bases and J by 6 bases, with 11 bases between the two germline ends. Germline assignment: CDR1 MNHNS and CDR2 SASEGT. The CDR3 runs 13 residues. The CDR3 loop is CASSSIQGQPQHF. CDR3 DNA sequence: TGTGCCAGCAGTTCGATTCAGGGTCAGCCCCAGCATTTT.

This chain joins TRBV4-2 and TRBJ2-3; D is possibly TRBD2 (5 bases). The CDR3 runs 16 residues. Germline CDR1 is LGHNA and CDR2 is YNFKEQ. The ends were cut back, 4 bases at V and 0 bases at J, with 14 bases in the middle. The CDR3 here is CASSPRLAESTDTQYF. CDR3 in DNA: TGTGCCAGCAGCCCCCGGCTAGCAGAAAGCACAGATACGCAGTATTTT.

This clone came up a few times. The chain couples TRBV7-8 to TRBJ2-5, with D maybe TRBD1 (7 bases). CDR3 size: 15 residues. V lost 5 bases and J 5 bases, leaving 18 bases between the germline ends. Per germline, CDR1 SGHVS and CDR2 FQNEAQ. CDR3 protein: CASSAGQRGAETQYF. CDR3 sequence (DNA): TGTGCCAGCAGCGCGGGACAGAGGGGGGCGGAGACCCAGTACTTC.

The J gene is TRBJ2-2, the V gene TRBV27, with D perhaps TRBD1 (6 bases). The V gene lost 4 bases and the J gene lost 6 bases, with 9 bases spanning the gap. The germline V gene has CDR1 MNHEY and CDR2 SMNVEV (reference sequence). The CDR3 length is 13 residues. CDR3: CASSYRAAGELFF. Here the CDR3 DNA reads TGTGCCAGCAGTTACAGGGCAGCCGGGGAGCTGTTTTTT.

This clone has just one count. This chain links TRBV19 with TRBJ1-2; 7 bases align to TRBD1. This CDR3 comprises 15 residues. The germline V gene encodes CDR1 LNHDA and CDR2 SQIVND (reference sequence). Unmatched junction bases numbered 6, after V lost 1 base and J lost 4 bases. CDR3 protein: CASSIGGQATYGYTF. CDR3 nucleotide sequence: TGTGCCAGTAGTATAGGCGGACAGGCGACCTATGGCTACACCTTC.

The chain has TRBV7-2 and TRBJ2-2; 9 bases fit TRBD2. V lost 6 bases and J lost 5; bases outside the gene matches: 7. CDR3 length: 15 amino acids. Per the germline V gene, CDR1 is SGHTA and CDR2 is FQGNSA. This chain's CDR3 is CASRKAGGPTGELFF. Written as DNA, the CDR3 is TGTGCCAGCAGGAAGGCGGGGGGGCCGACCGGGGAGCTGTTTTTT. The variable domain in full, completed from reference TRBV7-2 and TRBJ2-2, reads GAGVSQSPSNKVTEKGKDVELRCDPISGHTALYWYRQSLGQGLEFLIYFQGNSAPDKSGLPSDRFSAERTGGSVSTLTIQRTQQEDSAVYLCASRKAGGPTGELFFGEGSRLTVL.

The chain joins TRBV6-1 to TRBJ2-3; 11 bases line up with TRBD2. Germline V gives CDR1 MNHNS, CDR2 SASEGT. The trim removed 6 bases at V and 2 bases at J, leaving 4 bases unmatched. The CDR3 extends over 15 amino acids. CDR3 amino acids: CASRLAGDLTDTQYF. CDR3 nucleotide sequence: TGTGCCAGCAGACTAGCGGGGGACCTCACAGATACGCAGTATTTT.

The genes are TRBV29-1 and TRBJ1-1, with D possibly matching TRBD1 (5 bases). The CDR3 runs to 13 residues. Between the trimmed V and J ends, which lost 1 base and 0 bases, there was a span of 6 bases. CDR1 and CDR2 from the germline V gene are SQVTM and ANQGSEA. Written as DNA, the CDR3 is TGCAGCGTTGAAGCAGGGATGAACACTGAAGCTTTCTTT. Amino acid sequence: CSVEAGMNTEAFF.

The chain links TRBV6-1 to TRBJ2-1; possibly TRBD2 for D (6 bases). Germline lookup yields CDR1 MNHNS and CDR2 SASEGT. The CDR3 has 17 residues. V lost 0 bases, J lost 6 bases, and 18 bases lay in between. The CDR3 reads CASSEAPPGGVGNEQFF. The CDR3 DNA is TGTGCCAGCAGTGAAGCCCCCCCCGGCGGGGTGGGCAATGAGCAGTTCTTC.

The CDR3, as DNA: TGTGCCAGCTCTTCCCGGGAGACCCAGTACTTC. Its protein product is CASSSRETQYF. The rearrangement joins TRBV2 to TRBJ2-5, with no clear D. Trimming removed 8 bases from V and 5 bases from J, with 9 bases in between. CDR3 length: 11 residues. The germline V gene has CDR1 SNHLY and CDR2 FYNNEI. The variable domain in full, with the rest retrieved from reference TRBV2 and TRBJ2-5, is EPEVTQTPSHQVTQMGQEVILRCVPISNHLYFYWYRQILGQKVEFLVSFYNNEISEKSEIFDDQFSVERPDGSNFTLKIRSTKLEDSAMYFCASSSRETQYFGPGTRLLVL.

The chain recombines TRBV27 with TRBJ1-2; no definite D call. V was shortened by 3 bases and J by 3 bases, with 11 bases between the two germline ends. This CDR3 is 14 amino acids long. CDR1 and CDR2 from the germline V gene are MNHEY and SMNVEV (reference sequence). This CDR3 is CASSLMGRDYGYTF. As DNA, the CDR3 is TGTGCCAGCAGTTTGATGGGCAGAGACTATGGCTACACCTTC.

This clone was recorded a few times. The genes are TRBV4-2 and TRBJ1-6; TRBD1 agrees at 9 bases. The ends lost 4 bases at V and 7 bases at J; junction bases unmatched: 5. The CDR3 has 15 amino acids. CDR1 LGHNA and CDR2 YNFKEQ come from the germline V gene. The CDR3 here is CASSRTGGENSPLHF. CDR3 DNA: TGTGCCAGCAGCCGCACAGGGGGCGAGAATTCACCCCTCCACTTT.

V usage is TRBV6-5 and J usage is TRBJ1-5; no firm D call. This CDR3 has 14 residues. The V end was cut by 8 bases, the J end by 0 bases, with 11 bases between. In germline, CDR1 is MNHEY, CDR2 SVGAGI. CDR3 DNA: TGTGCCAGCTTTTACGGTTATAGCAATCAGCCCCAGCATTTT. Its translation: CASFYGYSNQPQHF.

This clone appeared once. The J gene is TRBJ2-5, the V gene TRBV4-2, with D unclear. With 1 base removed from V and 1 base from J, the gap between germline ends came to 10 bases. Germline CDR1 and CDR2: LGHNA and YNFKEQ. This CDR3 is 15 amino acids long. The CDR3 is CASSQASGSQETQYF. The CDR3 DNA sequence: TGTGCCAGCAGCCAAGCGTCGGGTAGCCAAGAGACCCAGTACTTC.

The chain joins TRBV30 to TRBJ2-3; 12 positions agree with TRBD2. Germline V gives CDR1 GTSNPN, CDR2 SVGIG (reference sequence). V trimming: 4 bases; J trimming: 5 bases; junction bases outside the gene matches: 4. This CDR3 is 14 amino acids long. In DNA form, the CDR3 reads TGTGCCTGGACCATGACTAGCGGGGGAGATACGCAGTATTTT. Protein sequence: CAWTMTSGGDTQYF.

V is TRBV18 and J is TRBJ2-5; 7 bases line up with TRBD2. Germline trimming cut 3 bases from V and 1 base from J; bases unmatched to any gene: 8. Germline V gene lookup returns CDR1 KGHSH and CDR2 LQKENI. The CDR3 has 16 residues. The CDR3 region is CASSPQRAGSQETQYF. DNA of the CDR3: TGTGCCAGCTCACCCCAACGAGCGGGGAGCCAAGAGACCCAGTACTTC.

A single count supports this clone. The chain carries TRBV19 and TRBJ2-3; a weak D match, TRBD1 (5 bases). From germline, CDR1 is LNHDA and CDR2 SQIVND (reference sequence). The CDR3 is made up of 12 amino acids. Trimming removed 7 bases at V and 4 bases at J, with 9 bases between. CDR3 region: CASNQGADTQYF. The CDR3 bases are TGTGCCAGTAATCAGGGCGCAGATACGCAGTATTTT.

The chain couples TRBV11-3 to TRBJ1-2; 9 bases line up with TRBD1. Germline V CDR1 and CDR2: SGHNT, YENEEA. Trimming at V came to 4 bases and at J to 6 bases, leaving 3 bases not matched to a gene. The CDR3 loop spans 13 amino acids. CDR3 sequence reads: CASSSGQGDGYTF. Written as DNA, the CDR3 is TGTGCCAGCAGCTCGGGACAGGGTGATGGCTACACCTTC.

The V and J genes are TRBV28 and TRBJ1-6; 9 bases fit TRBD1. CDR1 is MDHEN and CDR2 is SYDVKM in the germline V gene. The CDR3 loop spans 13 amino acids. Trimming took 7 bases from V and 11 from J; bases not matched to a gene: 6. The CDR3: CASMDRGNTPLHF. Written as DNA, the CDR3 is TGTGCCAGCATGGACAGGGGAAATACACCCCTCCACTTT.